A single sample is the source of the 5 T cell receptor beta chains below, sequenced in a study of control samples from healthy donors and cancer patients. TCRdb's table, derived via immunoSEQ multiplex PCR, lists solely in-frame clones and lacks some. There are about 170,000 clones in the sample; approximately 92% occur only once, and 2% to 2.5% lies in the top ten. The specimen sequenced was blood. The receptors were sampled from a woman in her thirties or forties in good health.

The CDR3 protein is CASSLGHYGYTF. The DNA for the CDR3 is TGTGCCAGCAGCTTAGGGCATTATGGCTACACCTTC. The V call is TRBV13, the J call TRBJ1-2; no reliable D call. V was trimmed by 0 bases and J by 5 bases, leaving 4 bases between them. Germline values: CDR1 PRHDT, CDR2 FYEKMQ (reference sequence). The CDR3 is 12 amino acids.

This clone showed up just once. The chain employs TRBV6-5 and TRBJ1-1; D is perhaps TRBD1 (5 bases). The CDR3 length is 13 residues. CDR1 and CDR2 (germline): MNHEY, SVGAGI. V was cut by 3 bases and J by 4 bases, with 9 bases left in between. This CDR3 reads CASSYGGGTEAFF. The CDR3 DNA reads as TGTGCCAGCAGTTATGGGGGGGGCACTGAAGCTTTCTTT.

V gene TRBV25-1 combines with J gene TRBJ2-1, with 8 bases identical to TRBD2. Germline loops: CDR1 MGHDK, CDR2 SYGVNS. The CDR3 has 15 amino acids. V dropped 0 bases and J dropped 6; count of bases not matched to a gene: 4. In nucleotides, the CDR3 is TGTGCCAGCAGTGAATACCGGACTAGCACCAATGAGCAGTTCTTC. Protein sequence: CASSEYRTSTNEQFF.

V usage is TRBV12-3 or TRBV12-4 and J usage is TRBJ1-2; 10 positions match TRBD1. The J segment lost 13 bases and the V segment lost 8 bases, leaving 13 bases of the junction unmatched. This CDR3 region has 13 residues. This CDR3 is CASSQDRGKVGTF. The CDR3 nucleotides read TGTGCCAGCTCCCAGGACAGGGGGAAGGTCGGCACCTTC.

This clone came up a few times. V and J are TRBV5-7 and TRBJ2-7; D is unresolved. TRBV5-7 is treated as an ORF (open reading frame) with a function not yet certain. Trimming pared 2 bases from V and 5 bases from J, leaving 8 bases between. The CDR3 is 12 amino acids. CDR3 region: CASSFCQDEQYF. The CDR3 region has the DNA TGTGCCAGCAGCTTTTGCCAGGACGAGCAGTACTTC.